The clone carrying this TCR beta chain was observed a handful of times. The entry originates in a study of cytomegalovirus exposure and HLA in healthy donors. Germline V lookup: CDR1 SGHTA, CDR2 FQGNSA. V dropped 5 bases and J dropped 6 bases, with 13 bases sitting between them. The CDR3 has 13 amino acids. Vbeta (60) and Jbeta (13) primers were used in the PCR. Sequenced by immunoSEQ multiplex PCR; TCRdb stores in-frame clones only, minus some. Here the sample spans around 170,000 clones, around 86% being singletons. The sequencing input was PBMCs. V is TRBV7-2 and J is TRBJ1-2; D is unresolved. This receptor was obtained from a man between 35 and 55 years old in good health and CMV-seropositive. CDR3 sequence: CASSVTYGDGYTF. CDR3 bases: TGTGCCAGCAGCGTAACATACGGGGATGGCTACACCTTC.